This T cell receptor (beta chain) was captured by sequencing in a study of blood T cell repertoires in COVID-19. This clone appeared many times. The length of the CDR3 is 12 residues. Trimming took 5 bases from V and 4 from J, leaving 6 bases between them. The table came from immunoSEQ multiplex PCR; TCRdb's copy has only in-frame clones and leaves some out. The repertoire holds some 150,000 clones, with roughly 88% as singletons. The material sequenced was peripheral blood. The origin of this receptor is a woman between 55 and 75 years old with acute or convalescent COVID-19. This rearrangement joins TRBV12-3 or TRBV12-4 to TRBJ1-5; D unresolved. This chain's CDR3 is CASSRFNQPQHF. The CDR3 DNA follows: TGTGCCAGCAGTCGGTTTAATCAGCCCCAGCATTTT.